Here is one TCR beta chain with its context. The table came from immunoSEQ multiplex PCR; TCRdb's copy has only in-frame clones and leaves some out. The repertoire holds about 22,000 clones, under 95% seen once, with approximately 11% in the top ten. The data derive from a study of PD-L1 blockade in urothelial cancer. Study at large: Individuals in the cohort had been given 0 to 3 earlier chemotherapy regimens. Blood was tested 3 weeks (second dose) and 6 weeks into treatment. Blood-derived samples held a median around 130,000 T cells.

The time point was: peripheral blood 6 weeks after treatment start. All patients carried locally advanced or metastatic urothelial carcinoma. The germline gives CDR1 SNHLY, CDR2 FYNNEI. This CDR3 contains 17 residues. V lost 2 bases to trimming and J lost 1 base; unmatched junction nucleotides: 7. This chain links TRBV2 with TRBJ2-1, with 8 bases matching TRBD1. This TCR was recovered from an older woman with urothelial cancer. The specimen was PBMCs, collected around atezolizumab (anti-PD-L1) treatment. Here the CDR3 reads CASSERGQVPSYNEQFF. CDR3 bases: TGTGCCAGCAGTGAAAGGGGACAGGTGCCTTCCTACAATGAGCAGTTCTTC.